The next 10 T cell receptor beta chains were all read from a single sample in a study of T cell responses to AZD1222 COVID-19 vaccine. The protocol was immunoSEQ multiplex PCR, while the TCRdb copy is restricted to in-frame clones and leaves out a portion. The repertoire holds 100,000 to 150,000 clones, with about nine tenths as singletons. The specimen comprised peripheral blood, sampled on day 0 of AZD1222 vaccination. Receptors originate from an adult in good health.

J is TRBJ2-7 and V is TRBV19, with 10 bases matching TRBD1. Trimming at V came to 2 bases and at J to 3 bases, leaving 4 bases not matched to a gene. The CDR3 is 15 residues long. Germline lookup yields CDR1 LNHDA and CDR2 SQIVND (reference sequence). The CDR3 here is CASSIWGTGVYEQYF. The DNA for the CDR3 is TGTGCCAGTAGTATATGGGGGACAGGGGTCTACGAGCAGTACTTC.

This chain connects TRBV3-1 (or the pseudogene TRBV3-2) to TRBJ2-2; no definite D call. Germline CDR1 LGHDT, CDR2 YNNKEL (reference sequence). The CDR3 totals 17 residues. The V gene lost 3 bases and the J gene lost 3 bases, with 17 bases spanning the gap. The CDR3 is CASSHLGFGRDTGELFF. The CDR3 DNA follows: TGTGCCAGCAGCCACCTCGGGTTCGGAAGGGACACCGGGGAGCTGTTTTTT.

This clone was counted once. The chain couples TRBV7-9 to TRBJ2-2; D remains ambiguous. CDR1 is SEHNR and CDR2 is FQNEAQ in the germline V gene (reference sequence). The length of the CDR3 is 11 residues. The ends were cut back, 5 bases at V and 7 bases at J, with 5 bases in the middle. CDR3 DNA sequence: TGTGCCAGCAGCCCCCTCGGGGAGCTGTTTTTT. Residues: CASSPLGELFF.

In DNA, the CDR3 is TGTGCCGGCTACCCAGGGAAAATTGGGTATGGCTACACCTTC. It is translated as CAGYPGKIGYGYTF. This chain links TRBV30 with TRBJ1-2, with TRBD1 as a possible D gene (5 bases). The CDR3 covers 14 residues. V shed 8 bases and J shed 5 bases, with 21 bases lying between them. In germline, CDR1 is GTSNPN, CDR2 SVGIG (reference sequence).

This clone was seen once. The rearrangement links TRBV5-5 to TRBJ2-7; the D is unclear. Trimming took 1 base from V and 2 from J, leaving 10 bases between them. From germline, CDR1 is SGHKS and CDR2 YYEKEE (reference sequence). There are 14 residues in the CDR3. The CDR3 sequence is CASSLSQTPYEQYF. For the CDR3, the DNA is TGTGCCAGCAGCTTGTCTCAGACACCCTACGAGCAGTACTTC.

This sequence joins TRBV19 and TRBJ2-3; D possibly corresponds to TRBD2 (5 bases). Per the germline V gene, CDR1 is LNHDA and CDR2 is SQIVND (reference sequence). V was trimmed by 1 base and J by 0 bases, leaving 14 bases between them. The length of the CDR3 is 17 residues. CDR3: CASSIGGSGASTDTQYF. CDR3 DNA sequence: TGTGCCAGTAGTATAGGAGGCAGCGGAGCTAGCACAGATACGCAGTATTTT.

The rearrangement joins TRBV10-2 to TRBJ2-2; possible D gene TRBD1, 6 bases. The CDR3 is 14 residues long. Trimming shortened V by 8 bases and J by 7 bases, and 17 bases separated the two germline ends. Germline CDR1 WSHSY, CDR2 SAAADI. The CDR3 sequence is CASLSDRRNGELFF. CDR3 sequence (DNA): TGCGCCAGCCTCTCTGACAGGCGTAACGGGGAGCTGTTTTTT.

This clone appeared a single time. The gene calls are TRBV6-5 and TRBJ1-4; TRBD1 might be the D (6 bases). The CDR3 consists of 14 residues. Trimming left V 5 bases short and J 2 bases short, with 9 bases between. Germline V gene data show CDR1 as MNHEY and CDR2 as SVGAGI. The CDR3 region is CASSRQATNEKLFF. The CDR3, as DNA: TGTGCCAGCAGTAGACAGGCCACTAATGAAAAACTGTTTTTT.

J is TRBJ2-2 and V is TRBV2, with D hard to call. The CDR3 runs 15 residues. CDR1 and CDR2 from the germline V gene are SNHLY and FYNNEI. V was pared by 2 bases and J by 3 bases, with 10 bases between. The DNA of the CDR3 is TGTGCCAGCAGTGAATTTGGGCGCGACACCGGGGAGCTGTTTTTT. Its protein product is CASSEFGRDTGELFF.

The rearrangement links TRBV20-1 to TRBJ2-7, with unresolved D. Trimming took 1 base from V and 3 from J, leaving 4 bases between them. This CDR3 is built from 11 residues. Germline loops: CDR1 DFQATT, CDR2 SNEGSKA (reference sequence). The CDR3 nucleotides read TGCAGTGCTAGAGGGGACTACGAGCAGTACTTC. Its protein product is CSARGDYEQYF.